A single sample is the source of the 10 T cell receptor beta chains below, sequenced in a study of beta chain features in type 1 diabetes. Study observations and caveats: The study found moderately but significantly shorter TCRB CDR3s in all four CD4+ subsets of Type 1 diabetes patients.

These TCRs are of unknown antigen specificity. Expressed TCRB transcripts were sequenced because the isolated RNA had all been reverse transcribed beforehand. TCRdb keeps only in-frame clones here, not all; method: immunoSEQ multiplex PCR. The sample consists of some 44,000 clones, around 71% of them appearing once. What was sequenced was Tregs from blood. The receptors were sampled from a woman between 18 and 30 years old with type 1 diabetes.

The gene calls are TRBV19 and TRBJ1-5; D is ambiguous. This CDR3 has 14 amino acids. V was trimmed by 6 bases and J by 1 base, leaving 10 bases between them. Per germline, CDR1 LNHDA and CDR2 SQIVND (reference sequence). CDR3 in DNA: TGTGCCAGTAGATTCCGAGAAAGCAATCAGCCCCAGCATTTT. Translation: CASRFRESNQPQHF.

This clone was seen a few times. The chain couples TRBV10-3 to TRBJ2-1; D might be TRBD2 (5 bases). The length of the CDR3 is 14 residues. Trimming removed 3 bases at V and 9 bases at J, with 15 bases between. Germline lookup yields CDR1 ENHRY and CDR2 SYGVKD. This CDR3 is CAISERGSGGEQFF. CDR3 DNA sequence: TGTGCCATCAGTGAAAGAGGGAGTGGCGGTGAGCAGTTCTTC.

This clone was seen more than once but under ten times. This sequence joins TRBV7-2 and TRBJ2-7; tentatively, D is TRBD2 (5 bases). The CDR3 has 13 amino acids. Trimming shortened V by 5 bases and J by 2 bases, and 10 bases separated the two germline ends. The germline gives CDR1 SGHTA, CDR2 FQGNSA. The CDR3 sequence: CASSPGNPYEQYF. The CDR3 nucleotides read TGTGCCAGCAGCCCCGGGAACCCCTACGAGCAGTACTTC.

The chain links TRBV28 to TRBJ2-1; unclear D gene. V shed 3 bases and J shed 0 bases, with 12 bases lying between them. The CDR3 is 16 amino acids. Germline CDR1 is MDHEN and CDR2 is SYDVKM. For the CDR3, the DNA is TGTGCCAGCAGTTTGATGGCGGTAATCTCCTACAATGAGCAGTTCTTC. It encodes CASSLMAVISYNEQFF.

The chain has TRBV28 and TRBJ2-3, with 10 bases matching TRBD2. Germline V lookup: CDR1 MDHEN, CDR2 SYDVKM. Unmatched junction bases numbered 8, after V lost 6 bases and J lost 5 bases. There are 15 residues in the CDR3. The CDR3 DNA reads TGTGCCAGCAGCTATCTAGCGGGAGAGGGAGATACGCAGTATTTT. Translation gives CASSYLAGEGDTQYF. The full variable domain, its missing parts supplied by reference TRBV28 and TRBJ2-3, is DVKVTQSSRYLVKRTGEKVFLECVQDMDHENMFWYRQDPGLGLRLIYFSYDVKMKEKGDIPEGYSVSREKKERFSLILESASTNQTSMYLCASSYLAGEGDTQYFGPGTRLTVL.

J is TRBJ2-1 and V is TRBV7-3; 9 bases are a match to TRBD2. After removal of 3 bases from V and 10 bases from J, the junction contained 10 bases not matched to a gene. There are 15 residues in the CDR3. Per the germline V gene, CDR1 is SGHTA and CDR2 is FQGTGA. In nucleotides, the CDR3 is TGTGCCAGCAGCTTGCGGGCTAGCGGGGCTTGGGAGCAGTTCTTC. Translated, it gives CASSLRASGAWEQFF.

The chain combines TRBV5-1 with TRBJ2-1, with a tentative D call TRBD2 (7 bases). In germline, CDR1 is SGHRS, CDR2 YFSETQ. CDR3 length equals 18 residues. Trimming took 1 base from V and 3 from J, leaving 20 bases between them. CDR3 residues: CASSLRGDSGWGYNEQFF. The CDR3 coding sequence is TGCGCCAGCAGCTTGAGGGGGGATAGCGGGTGGGGCTACAATGAGCAGTTCTTC.

The V call is TRBV7-9, the J call TRBJ1-2; a possible D gene is TRBD1 (5 bases). This CDR3 has 14 residues. The germline V gene encodes CDR1 SEHNR and CDR2 FQNEAQ (reference sequence). V gave up 1 base and J gave up 4 bases, with 10 bases separating them. CDR3 protein: CASSLDGGAYGYTF. DNA for the CDR3: TGTGCCAGCAGCTTAGACGGAGGGGCCTATGGCTACACCTTC. Based on the CDR3 plus reference TRBV7-9 and TRBJ1-2, the full variable domain is DTGVSQNPRHKITKRGQNVTFRCDPISEHNRLYWYRQTLGQGPEFLTYFQNEAQLEKSRLLSDRFSAERPKGSFSTLEIQRTEQGDSAMYLCASSLDGGAYGYTFGSGTRLTVV.

The chain uses TRBV9 and TRBJ2-2, with a tentative D call TRBD2 (6 bases). Germline loops: CDR1 SGDLS, CDR2 YYNGEE. This CDR3 has 14 residues. With 7 bases removed from V and 2 bases from J, the gap between germline ends came to 12 bases. Here the CDR3 reads CASSGVINTGELFF. DNA for the CDR3: TGTGCCAGCTCGGGGGTCATAAACACCGGGGAGCTGTTTTTT.

The gene calls are TRBV6-1 and TRBJ2-7; 8 bases fit TRBD1. CDR1 and CDR2 from the germline V gene are MNHNS and SASEGT. CDR3 length: 15 residues. With 2 bases clipped from V and 2 bases from J, the junction kept 5 bases outside the gene matches. The CDR3 reads CASSEMDRVPYEQYF. CDR3 nucleotides: TGTGCCAGCAGTGAAATGGACAGGGTCCCCTACGAGCAGTACTTC.